This TCR beta chain was captured by sequencing in a study of shared clonotypes between healthy human individuals. Study results and limitations: Among the subsets, naive ones generally showed larger estimated richness than memory ones. Sample collection involved blood only; tissue repertoires are likely different.

Note on this clone: Its target is not known.

CD8 cells regarded as naive lacked CD45RO, were positively chosen for CCR7, and omitted terminally differentiated effector memory CD45RA+ cells. Trimming at V came to 8 bases and at J to 4 bases, leaving 6 bases not matched to a gene. Germline V lookup: CDR1 WNHNN, CDR2 SYGVQD (reference sequence). CDR3 size: 14 residues. Sorted-subset replicate PCR reactions were performed with roughly 200 ng DNA, corresponding to tens of thousands of T cell genomes. Only in-frame clones appear in the TCRdb table, and some are missing; sequencing was by immunoSEQ multiplex PCR. The sample carries more than 600,000 clones, about 91% recorded once.

The sequence was collected from a man aged 25 to 40 in good health. The sample taken for sequencing was naive CD8+ T cells sorted from blood. The chain is built from TRBV10-1 and TRBJ2-7; TRBD2 agrees at 12 bases. The CDR3 region has the DNA TGCGCCAGCCGTAGACTAGCGGGAGAGTACGAGCAGTACTTC. Translated, it gives CASRRLAGEYEQYF.